Listed here is a single TCR beta chain. This clone's antigen is unknown. Base qualities are not at hand, and no much larger clone is one base apart. Enrolling through a virtual design, the prospective study's participants ranged in age from roughly 18 to 100 years and lived across more than 20 United States geographic areas. In the prospective study, cohorts were assigned on the basis of participant-reported clinical history obtained from a screening survey and a study questionnaire. Exposed participants had been in contact with someone with a PCR-confirmed or clinician-diagnosed COVID-19 case within 2 weeks of study entry. Each participant in the prospective study had whole blood, serum and a nasopharyngeal or oropharyngeal swab collected by mobile phlebotomists. Participants in the prospective study had the option to provide additional blood draws and questionnaires over an approximately 2-month period. Before DNA extraction, prospective study blood samples were shipped either frozen or at room temperature.

This sample was included in a study of blood T cell repertoires in COVID-19 (TCRdb year 2020). Background for the entire study: Samples from collaborators originated in the United States, Italy and Spain and spanned both the acute and convalescent phases of COVID-19. Where HLA class I and class II types were available, the types were taken from metadata supplied by the sample provider, not from assay-based typing. Deeply sampled blood TCRbeta repertoires from subjects exposed to, actively infected with, or recovered from COVID-19 were included in the dataset. The prospective study material was composed of cDNA or gDNA derived from T cells, B-cell-depleted T cells, or PBMCs. A freely available public database, intended as a resource for researchers studying the immune response to SARS-CoV-2, is where the repertoires were released. The samples were drawn from two sources: the first 160 participants of the ongoing ImmuneRACE study, and 950 to 1,500 subjects contributed by 6 global collaborators. Sample metadata almost always included a de-identified subject ID, COVID-19 status, age in years and sex.

Measured from the cysteine to the phenylalanine, the CDR3 is 16 residues long. Of the read, only the CDR3 DNA is kept; its 48 bases are in frame from base 1. The germline V gene (reference sequence) gives CDR1 as SGHNT and CDR2 as YYREEE. V is pared back by 4 bases and J by 1 base, with 17 bases lying between the germline termini. Broad study findings and their caveats: The quantity of clinical and demographic metadata differed by source and by participant and was supplied without curation.

TCRbeta CDR3 regions were amplified from genomic DNA by means of the immunoSEQ Assay, a bias-controlled multiplex PCR. The authors' analysis ran thus. Within the assay, amplification of reference gene primers was used to estimate how many nucleated cells each sample contained. To quantify the absolute abundance of each unique TCRbeta CDR3 rearrangement, sequence reads were collapsed and filtered. For each sample, productive Simpson clonality was calculated as the square root of Simpson's diversity index across productive rearrangements. The source is immuneACCESS, and TCRdb retained only in-frame sequences with V and J called. Part of the clones is not carried over; for the studies checked, unresolved V genes explain less than half of this, and the remainder is unexplained. The D gene and trimming were derived from the DNA, and the V and J assignments and clone size from that table. The sample includes a few hundred thousand clones, with about 88% observed a single time. The ten biggest clones cover about 6.2% of the sample.

Sequencing used PBMCs or T cells enriched from blood (not recorded which). The sequence joins TRBV5-4 to TRBJ2-5; 7 matching bases give a weak D call of TRBD2. This TCR derives from a woman in her forties or fifties who had been exposed to COVID-19. The CDR3 protein sequence reads: CASSRVAGGPQETQYF. Read as DNA, the sequence is TGTGCCAGCAGCCGAGTCGCCGGGGGGCCCCAAGAGACCCAGTACTTC. Reference TRBV5-4 and TRBJ2-5 proteins supply the regions before and after the CDR3; the full variable domain is: ETGVTQSPTHLIKTRGQQVTLRCSSQSGHNTVSWYQQALGQGPQFIFQYYREEENGRGNFPPRFSGLQFPNYSSELNVNALELDDSALYLCASSRVAGGPQETQYFGPGTRLLVL.